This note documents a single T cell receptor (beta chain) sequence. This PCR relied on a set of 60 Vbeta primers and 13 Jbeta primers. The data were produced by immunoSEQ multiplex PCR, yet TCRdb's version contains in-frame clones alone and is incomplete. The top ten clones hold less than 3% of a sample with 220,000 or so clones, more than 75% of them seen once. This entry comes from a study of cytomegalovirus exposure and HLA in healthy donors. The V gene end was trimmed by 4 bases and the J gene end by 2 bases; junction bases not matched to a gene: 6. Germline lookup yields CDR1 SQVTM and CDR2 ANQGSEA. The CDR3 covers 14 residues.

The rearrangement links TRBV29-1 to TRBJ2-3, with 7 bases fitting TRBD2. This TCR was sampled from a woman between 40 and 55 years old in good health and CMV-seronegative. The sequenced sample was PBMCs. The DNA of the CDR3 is TGCAGCGTTGCTTCTCGGGACTACACAGATACGCAGTATTTT. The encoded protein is CSVASRDYTDTQYF.